The present T cell receptor beta chain was sequenced within a study of blood T cell repertoires in COVID-19. Study-wide background: The United States, Italy and Spain supplied acute and convalescent COVID-19 samples. PBMCs, B-cell-depleted T cells, or T cells provided the cDNA or gDNA that made up the material.

V trimming: 6 bases; J trimming: 4 bases; junction bases outside the gene matches: 3. This CDR3 has 13 amino acids. Looked up from germline, CDR1 is KGHSH and CDR2 is LQKENI. Authors' processing steps: Nucleated cell counts were estimated from reference gene primer amplification. Sequencing used immunoSEQ multiplex PCR; TCRdb keeps in-frame clones, though not all of them. V and J calls plus clone size are reproduced from that table; the DNA served to infer D and trimming. The data contain about 260,000 clones, 75% to 90% of them singletons. The chain recombines TRBV18 with TRBJ1-5, with 7 bases aligning to TRBD1. Sample: peripheral blood. This TCR derives from a woman in her thirties or forties with acute or convalescent COVID-19. The CDR3 loop is CASSQQGNQPQHF. The CDR3, as DNA: TGTGCCAGCTCGCAACAGGGGAATCAGCCCCAGCATTTT.